Presented here are 15 T cell receptor beta chains from one specimen sequenced in a study of Ad26.COV2.S vaccination and SARS-CoV-2 variants. Sequencing was performed with immunoSEQ multiplex PCR; in TCRdb, only in-frame clones are kept and a portion is missing. The table has roughly 700,000 clones, about 90% seen once. Treatment reported: around 19 received Ad26.COV2.S at low or high dose, single or two shots; about 5 received placebo; per-sample allocation not given. Samples were taken on day 63 after the first vaccine or placebo injection. The source was peripheral blood, collected in a trial of Ad26.COV2.S vaccine versus placebo. The receptor source for this set is a person between 18 and 59 years old who received the Ad26.COV2.S COVID-19 vaccine or a placebo.

The rearrangement uses TRBV24-1 and TRBJ2-1; D could derive from TRBD1 or TRBD2 (5 bases each). This CDR3 region has 14 residues. Germline V lookup: CDR1 KGHDR, CDR2 SFDVKD. The V end was cut by 7 bases, the J end by 1 base, with 10 bases between. The CDR3 here is CATRGTGSYNEQFF. In nucleotides, the CDR3 is TGTGCCACCAGGGGGACGGGATCCTACAATGAGCAGTTCTTC.

This clone was detected once. The rearrangement uses TRBV2 and TRBJ1-2, with a tentative D call TRBD1 (6 bases). Germline loops: CDR1 SNHLY, CDR2 FYNNEI. The ends were cut back, 10 bases at V and 3 bases at J, with 12 bases in the middle. The CDR3 extends over 12 amino acids. This CDR3 is CAITSGDYGYTF. The CDR3 DNA is TGTGCCATTACGTCAGGGGACTATGGCTACACCTTC.

Here the CDR3 DNA reads TGTGCCATCAGTGAGTCCACGGGGACGAGGACTGAAGCTTTCTTT. Its translation: CAISESTGTRTEAFF. The chain carries TRBV10-3 and TRBJ1-1; D is perhaps TRBD1 (5 bases). Germline-derived CDR1 and CDR2 are ENHRY and SYGVKD. V was shortened by 0 bases and J by 5 bases, with 13 bases between the two germline ends. The CDR3 extends over 15 amino acids.

This chain connects TRBV2 to TRBJ2-1; D perhaps matches TRBD2 (6 bases). Trimming took 4 bases from V and 0 from J, leaving 13 bases between them. The CDR3 covers 16 residues. The germline CDR1 and CDR2 sequences are SNHLY and FYNNEI. In DNA, the CDR3 is TGTGCCAGCAGTGTTGGGGAGGTTCCCTCCTACAATGAGCAGTTCTTC. It is translated as CASSVGEVPSYNEQFF.

CDR3 nucleotide sequence: TGTGCCAGCAGCTTAGTAGGCCCCCGCGAGTACTTC. This translates into CASSLVGPREYF. This chain connects TRBV11-2 to TRBJ2-5, with D uncertain. The germline V gene has CDR1 SGHAT and CDR2 FQNNGV. The CDR3 totals 12 residues. The V end lost 1 base, the J end lost 12 bases, and 12 bases lay between the germline ends.

As to this clone: This may be a read error, as it is one base from a much larger clone. The chain combines TRBV12-3 or TRBV12-4 with TRBJ2-7; D gene unclear. Trimming stripped 3 bases from V and 0 bases from J, with 6 bases between. The CDR3 consists of 13 residues. CDR3 amino acids: CASSFHGSYEQYF. The CDR3 coding sequence is TGTGCCAGCAGTTTCCACGGCTCCTACGAGCAGTACTTC.

This chain joins TRBV18 and TRBJ2-7, with a possible D match to TRBD2 (5 bases). CDR1 and CDR2 (germline): KGHSH, LQKENI. This CDR3 has 16 residues. The germline V and J ends were trimmed by 3 bases and 3 bases, with 18 bases remaining between them. Written as DNA, the CDR3 is TGTGCCAGCTCACCCTCCACGGGGAACCTTCTCTACGAGCAGTACTTC. It yields the protein CASSPSTGNLLYEQYF.

Of note for this clone: Other DNA sequences in this sample translate to the same CDR3. The chain is built from TRBV18 and TRBJ1-4, with 8 bases matching TRBD1. The CDR3 covers 14 residues. Germline lookup yields CDR1 KGHSH and CDR2 LQKENI. V dropped 3 bases and J dropped 4; count of bases not matched to a gene: 1. CDR3 DNA sequence: TGTGCCAGCTCACCCGGACAGGGTAATGAAAAACTGTTTTTT. It specifies CASSPGQGNEKLFF.

This chain connects TRBV6-5 to TRBJ2-3; the D gene is possibly TRBD1 (6 bases). Deletions cut 1 base from V and 2 bases from J, with 13 bases between. The CDR3 sequence is 16 residues long. CDR1 is MNHEY, CDR2 SVGAGI, per germline. The CDR3 DNA reads TGTGCCAGCAGTTACTGGGCCGGACAGATCACAGATACGCAGTATTTT. It is translated as CASSYWAGQITDTQYF.

The V call is TRBV5-5, the J call TRBJ1-3; 7 positions match TRBD1. The J segment lost 9 bases and the V segment lost 4 bases, leaving 19 bases of the junction unmatched. The CDR3 has 17 amino acids. In germline, CDR1 is SGHKS, CDR2 YYEKEE (reference sequence). The CDR3 sequence is CASSPRGQVGSGATIYF. CDR3 DNA sequence: TGTGCCAGCAGCCCCCGTGGACAGGTCGGATCCGGGGCCACCATATATTTT.

V and J are TRBV18 and TRBJ1-4, with D hard to call. Germline V gene data show CDR1 as KGHSH and CDR2 as LQKENI. V was pared by 3 bases and J by 4 bases, with 9 bases between. This CDR3 comprises 14 residues. DNA of the CDR3: TGTGCCAGCTCACCCAGCGGGGATAATGAAAAACTGTTTTTT. Its translation is CASSPSGDNEKLFF.

This chain joins TRBV3-1 (or the pseudogene TRBV3-2) and TRBJ2-5; 9 positions agree with TRBD1. The length of the CDR3 is 15 residues. Germline V gives CDR1 LGHDT, CDR2 YNNKEL (reference sequence). The V and J ends lost 3 bases and 5 bases, in that order; junction bases with no gene match: 7. The CDR3 nucleotides read TGTGCCAGCAGCCAGGGGACAGGGTGGCGGGAGACCCAGTACTTC. Translating gives CASSQGTGWRETQYF.

The chain employs TRBV7-6 and TRBJ2-3; 7 bases map to TRBD2. V lost 5 bases to trimming and J lost 1 base; unmatched junction nucleotides: 6. The CDR3 has 15 amino acids. The germline V gene has CDR1 SGHVS and CDR2 FNYEAQ. The CDR3 DNA reads TGTGCCAGCAGCCGGAGAAGCGGGGGCACAGATACGCAGTATTTT. Protein product: CASSRRSGGTDTQYF.

The chain couples TRBV6-5 to TRBJ1-1; possibly TRBD1 for D (6 bases). This CDR3 contains 12 residues. The ends were cut back, 0 bases at V and 8 bases at J, with 7 bases in the middle. Germline lookup yields CDR1 MNHEY and CDR2 SVGAGI. The CDR3 bases are TGTGCCAGCAGTTACTCAGGGGGGGAAGCTTTCTTT. This translates into CASSYSGGEAFF.

The rearrangement joins TRBV28 to TRBJ2-5, with D uncertain. This CDR3 region has 14 residues. Trimming removed 9 bases at V and 3 bases at J, with 17 bases between. Looked up from germline, CDR1 is MDHEN and CDR2 is SYDVKM. CDR3 DNA sequence: TGTGCCAGTTCGATCCGACCGCCAAAAGAGACCCAGTACTTC. This translates into CASSIRPPKETQYF.